Below are 29 T cell receptor beta chains sequenced from a single sample in a study of cytomegalovirus exposure and HLA in healthy donors. Primers for the PCR totalled 60 Vbeta and 13 Jbeta. Sequencing used immunoSEQ multiplex PCR; TCRdb keeps in-frame clones, though not all of them. Of roughly 190,000 clones in the sample, about 13% are singletons; the top ten hold less than 8.5%. Sequenced input: PBMCs. The receptors here all came from a man aged 45-65 years in good health and CMV-seropositive.

This clone showed up just a few times. This chain uses TRBV7-3 with TRBJ2-1; the match to TRBD2 covers 12 bases. The length of the CDR3 is 15 residues. Germline V lookup: CDR1 SGHTA, CDR2 FQGTGA. Unmatched junction bases numbered 7, after V lost 5 bases and J lost 8 bases. This chain's CDR3 is CASSPASGGADEQFF. CDR3 nucleotide sequence: TGTGCCAGCAGCCCGGCTAGCGGGGGGGCCGATGAGCAGTTCTTC.

As regards this clone: Its ends do not fully match the called genes, so a read error is possible. The CDR3 sequence is CASSPLRGLNKPQHF. CDR3 nucleotides: TGTGCCAGCAGCCCTCTCAGGGGGCTCAATAAGCCCCAGCATTTT. This chain uses TRBV6-6 with TRBJ1-5, with 8 positions matching TRBD1. There are 15 residues in the CDR3. Germline loops: CDR1 MNHNY, CDR2 SVGAGI (reference sequence).

This clone came up a few times. This chain joins TRBV7-2 and TRBJ1-2, with TRBD1 matching 8 bases. The CDR3 spans 15 residues. The ends lost 1 base at V and 2 bases at J; junction bases unmatched: 3. CDR1 and CDR2 (germline): SGHTA, FQGNSA. The CDR3 coding sequence is TGTGCCAGCAGCTTAGGTGGACAGGGAAACTATGGCTACACCTTC. Protein sequence: CASSLGGQGNYGYTF. Combining the CDR3 with reference TRBV7-2 and TRBJ1-2 gives the whole variable domain GAGVSQSPSNKVTEKGKDVELRCDPISGHTALYWYRQSLGQGLEFLIYFQGNSAPDKSGLPSDRFSAERTGGSVSTLTIQRTQQEDSAVYLCASSLGGQGNYGYTFGSGTRLTVV.

This clone was detected a few times. This chain links TRBV28 with TRBJ1-4, with 7 positions matching TRBD1. Germline V gene data show CDR1 as MDHEN and CDR2 as SYDVKM. This CDR3 region has 14 residues. Trimming took 1 base from V and 10 from J; bases not matched to a gene: 6. The CDR3 protein is CASSLLAGGGKLFF. In DNA form, the CDR3 reads TGTGCCAGCAGTTTATTGGCAGGGGGAGGAAAACTGTTTTTT.

This clone has only a few counts. Other DNA sequences in the same sample also yield this CDR3. The chain's CDR3 is CASTKQGASNQPQHF. The CDR3 bases are TGTGCCAGCACGAAGCAGGGGGCGAGCAATCAGCCCCAGCATTTT. The chain recombines TRBV18 with TRBJ1-5, with 8 bases identical to TRBD1. This CDR3 contains 15 residues. The J segment lost 1 base and the V segment lost 8 bases, leaving 7 bases of the junction unmatched. Germline V lookup: CDR1 KGHSH, CDR2 LQKENI.

This clone was observed a handful of times. This chain links TRBV7-2 with TRBJ2-2; no reliable D call. Germline lookup yields CDR1 SGHTA and CDR2 FQGNSA. Trimming shortened V by 4 bases and J by 0 bases, and 12 bases separated the two germline ends. The CDR3 has 16 amino acids. The CDR3 coding sequence is TGTGCCAGCAGCTCCTCCGCGGTCGCGAACACCGGGGAGCTGTTTTTT. Its translation: CASSSSAVANTGELFF.

The chain combines TRBV2 with TRBJ2-5; TRBD2 matches at 7 bases. The CDR3 runs to 11 residues. CDR1 is SNHLY, CDR2 FYNNEI, per germline. V lost 11 bases and J lost 2; bases outside the gene matches: 2. CDR3 region: CASAGQETQYF. The CDR3 coding sequence is TGTGCCTCAGCGGGGCAAGAGACCCAGTACTTC.

The chain recombines TRBV2 with TRBJ1-2; TRBD1 agrees at 8 bases. With 7 bases clipped from V and 8 bases from J, the junction kept 6 bases outside the gene matches. This CDR3 has 12 amino acids. CDR1 and CDR2 from the germline V gene are SNHLY and FYNNEI. The CDR3 protein is CASTRGRTGYTF. The CDR3 region has the DNA TGTGCCAGCACCAGGGGGCGCACAGGCTACACCTTC. Filled out from reference TRBV2 and TRBJ1-2, the complete variable domain reads EPEVTQTPSHQVTQMGQEVILRCVPISNHLYFYWYRQILGQKVEFLVSFYNNEISEKSEIFDDQFSVERPDGSNFTLKIRSTKLEDSAMYFCASTRGRTGYTFGSGTRLTVV.

The gene calls are TRBV20-1 and TRBJ1-6; unclear D gene. The germline V and J ends were trimmed by 2 bases and 8 bases, with 4 bases remaining between them. The V gene's germline CDR1 is DFQATT and CDR2 SNEGSKA (reference sequence). The CDR3 runs 11 residues. The CDR3 region is CSARSDSPLHF. The CDR3 bases are TGCAGTGCTAGATCGGATTCACCCCTCCACTTT.

The table lists this clone with a few counts. The chain joins TRBV29-1 to TRBJ2-2, with D tentatively TRBD1 (5 bases). The germline V gene has CDR1 SQVTM and CDR2 ANQGSEA. Trimming removed 4 bases at V and 0 bases at J, with 9 bases between. The CDR3 runs to 14 residues. This chain's CDR3 is CSVGGFANTGELFF. The CDR3 bases are TGCAGCGTTGGGGGCTTCGCGAACACCGGGGAGCTGTTTTTT.

V and J are TRBV6-1 and TRBJ2-7; D is possibly TRBD1 (6 bases). The CDR3 is 15 amino acids. Germline CDR1 is MNHNS and CDR2 is SASEGT. Trimming shortened V by 2 bases and J by 1 base, and 12 bases separated the two germline ends. The CDR3 loop is CASSETGLLSYEQYV. Here the CDR3 DNA reads TGTGCCAGCAGTGAAACAGGGTTGTTATCCTACGAGCAGTACGTC.

The V and J genes are TRBV27 and TRBJ1-5; D is uncertain. This CDR3 spans 14 amino acids. Germline V gives CDR1 MNHEY, CDR2 SMNVEV (reference sequence). Trimming left V 7 bases short and J 6 bases short, with 16 bases between. The CDR3 sequence: CASTTNSGSQPQHF. The CDR3 DNA sequence: TGTGCCAGCACCACAAACAGCGGCAGTCAGCCCCAGCATTTT.

This clone was recorded a few times. This chain links TRBV29-1 with TRBJ1-1, with D unresolved. The CDR3 loop spans 14 amino acids. V was cut by 4 bases and J by 0 bases, with 12 bases left in between. CDR1 and CDR2 from the germline V gene are SQVTM and ANQGSEA. This CDR3 is CSVGRTAMNTEAFF. For the CDR3, the DNA is TGCAGCGTTGGGAGAACGGCGATGAACACTGAAGCTTTCTTT.

The chain uses TRBV5-1 and TRBJ1-1, with a weak D call TRBD1 (5 bases). Germline V gene sequence: CDR1 SGHRS, CDR2 YFSETQ. This CDR3 contains 15 residues. V lost 1 base to trimming and J lost 1 base, with 11 bases between them. The CDR3 is CASSLNHGGNTEAFF. Written as DNA, the CDR3 is TGCGCCAGCAGCTTGAATCACGGGGGGAACACTGAAGCTTTCTTT.

The chain has TRBV29-1 and TRBJ2-3, with D uncertain. There are 13 residues in the CDR3. V lost 3 bases and J 4 bases, leaving 11 bases between the germline ends. Germline V gene lookup returns CDR1 SQVTM and CDR2 ANQGSEA. The CDR3 bases are TGCAGCGTTGATGAAGTGGTAGCAGATACGCAGTATTTT. Its protein product is CSVDEVVADTQYF.

The chain has TRBV5-4 and TRBJ1-1; D is ambiguous. V was cut by 4 bases and J by 5 bases, with 15 bases left in between. This CDR3 has 14 amino acids. CDR1 and CDR2 from the germline V gene are SGHNT and YYREEE (reference sequence). CDR3 nucleotides: TGTGCCAGCAGCCGTGAATCGAGTGAGACTGAAGCTTTCTTT. Its protein product is CASSRESSETEAFF.

Only a few counts were recorded for this clone. The chain links TRBV29-1 to TRBJ1-2; D is perhaps TRBD1 (6 bases). V was trimmed by 7 bases and J by 3 bases, leaving 9 bases between them. The CDR3 sequence is 11 residues long. CDR1 and CDR2 from the germline V gene are SQVTM and ANQGSEA. CDR3 protein: CSAGQYYGYTF. CDR3 bases: TGCAGCGCTGGACAGTACTATGGCTACACCTTC.

This clone was detected only a few times. The chain employs TRBV13 and TRBJ2-5; 11 bases are shared with TRBD1. V lost 5 bases, J lost 5 bases, and 4 bases stayed unmatched. Germline CDR1 and CDR2: PRHDT and FYEKMQ (reference sequence). This CDR3 comprises 14 residues. DNA for the CDR3: TGTGCCAGCAGCGCGGACAGGGGGCCTGAGACCCAGTACTTC. Translating gives CASSADRGPETQYF.

J is TRBJ1-3 and V is TRBV7-2, with D hard to call. The germline CDR1 and CDR2 sequences are SGHTA and FQGNSA. V lost 1 base and J lost 0, with 7 bases in between. CDR3 length: 15 residues. This CDR3 is CASSLEAGSGNTIYF. CDR3 bases: TGTGCCAGCAGCTTAGAGGCAGGCTCTGGAAACACCATATATTTT.

This clone occurred a few times. This sequence joins TRBV6-5 and TRBJ1-2, with a possible D match to TRBD1 (6 bases). V was trimmed by 5 bases and J by 5 bases, leaving 12 bases between them. Looked up from germline, CDR1 is MNHEY and CDR2 is SVGAGI. The CDR3 loop spans 13 amino acids. The CDR3 DNA follows: TGTGCCAGCAGTATGACAGGAGATTATGGCTACACCTTC. The encoded protein is CASSMTGDYGYTF.

This clone was seen more than once but under ten times. The chain links TRBV29-1 to TRBJ1-2; 8 bases line up with TRBD1. The CDR3 consists of 17 residues. Germline assignment: CDR1 SQVTM and CDR2 ANQGSEA. V lost 0 bases to trimming and J lost 2 bases; unmatched junction nucleotides: 11. The CDR3 sequence: CSVEDPQGVYRNYGYTF. The CDR3 DNA reads TGCAGCGTTGAAGATCCACAGGGGGTATATCGAAACTATGGCTACACCTTC. Full variable domain (rest looked up from reference TRBV29-1 and TRBJ1-2): SAVISQKPSRDICQRGTSLTIQCQVDSQVTMMFWYRQQPGQSLTLIATANQGSEATYESGFVIDKFPISRPNLTFSTLTVSNMSPEDSSIYLCSVEDPQGVYRNYGYTFGSGTRLTVV.

This clone came up many times. The chain recombines TRBV6-4 with TRBJ2-1; 7 bases match TRBD1. The CDR3 runs to 13 residues. Germline CDR1 is MRHNA and CDR2 is SNTAGT. The ends lost 2 bases at V and 9 bases at J; junction bases unmatched: 4. The CDR3 coding sequence is TGTGCCAGCAGTGACGCAGGGGGTGGTGAGCAGTTCTTC. This translates into CASSDAGGGEQFF.

The chain recombines TRBV9 with TRBJ2-5; 7 bases match TRBD1. The trim removed 4 bases at V and 0 bases at J, leaving 3 bases unmatched. Germline V gives CDR1 SGDLS, CDR2 YYNGEE. The CDR3 sequence is 14 residues long. The CDR3 nucleotides read TGTGCCAGCAGCCTGGGACAGAACCAAGAGACCCAGTACTTC. It codes for CASSLGQNQETQYF.

Only a few counts were recorded for this clone. V usage is TRBV6-5 and J usage is TRBJ1-1; tentatively, D is TRBD1 (5 bases). CDR3 size: 11 residues. The germline CDR1 and CDR2 sequences are MNHEY and SVGAGI. V lost 10 bases and J lost 6, with 12 bases in between. CDR3 residues: CAIQRGAEAFF. The CDR3, as DNA: TGTGCCATCCAAAGGGGTGCTGAAGCTTTCTTT.

The CDR3 region is CASSEADTTTGLNSPLHF. In DNA form, the CDR3 reads TGCGCCAGCAGTGAAGCGGATACCACGACAGGGTTGAATTCACCCCTCCACTTT. The chain recombines TRBV10-1 with TRBJ1-6; 7 bases are a match to TRBD1. The V segment lost 3 bases and the J segment 7 bases; nucleotides outside the gene matches: 15. This CDR3 is 18 amino acids long. In germline, CDR1 is WNHNN, CDR2 SYGVQD (reference sequence).

The rearrangement uses TRBV9 and TRBJ2-2, with D possibly TRBD1 on 5 matching bases. The CDR3 covers 17 residues. The V gene's germline CDR1 is SGDLS and CDR2 YYNGEE. The V gene lost 4 bases and the J gene lost 4 bases, with 20 bases spanning the gap. CDR3 DNA: TGTGCCAGCAGCCCCAGGGCGGAGACATGGAGCACCGGGGAGCTGTTTTTT. Protein sequence: CASSPRAETWSTGELFF.

This clone was picked up a small number of times. The V gene is TRBV11-3, the J gene TRBJ1-3, with a possible D match to TRBD1 (5 bases). The V and J ends lost 5 bases and 0 bases respectively, with 11 bases between them. The CDR3 is 15 residues long. Per germline, CDR1 SGHNT and CDR2 YENEEA. The CDR3 protein is CASSPDSHSGNTIYF. The DNA for the CDR3 is TGTGCCAGCAGCCCCGACAGCCACTCTGGAAACACCATATATTTT. The full variable domain, in which reference TRBV11-3 and TRBJ1-3 provide the parts outside the CDR3, is EAGVVQSPRYKIIEKKQPVAFWCNPISGHNTLYWYLQNLGQGPELLIRYENEEAVDDSQLPKDRFSAERLKGVDSTLKIQPAELGDSAVYLCASSPDSHSGNTIYFGEGSWLTVV.

This chain uses TRBV7-8 with TRBJ2-5; D unresolved. Germline values: CDR1 SGHVS, CDR2 FQNEAQ. This CDR3 region has 13 residues. Trimming stripped 3 bases from V and 5 bases from J, with 10 bases between. In DNA, the CDR3 is TGTGCCAGCAGCTTTCGAGGAAGTGAGACCCAGTACTTC. This sequence encodes CASSFRGSETQYF.

The chain is built from TRBV5-1 and TRBJ2-1; D might be TRBD1 (5 bases). CDR3 length equals 16 residues. Trimming removed 6 bases at V and 7 bases at J, with 23 bases between. Germline-derived CDR1 and CDR2 are SGHRS and YFSETQ. CDR3 amino acids: CASIPLGVGKGNEQFF. In DNA, the CDR3 is TGCGCCAGCATTCCTCTTGGGGTAGGGAAGGGGAATGAGCAGTTCTTC.